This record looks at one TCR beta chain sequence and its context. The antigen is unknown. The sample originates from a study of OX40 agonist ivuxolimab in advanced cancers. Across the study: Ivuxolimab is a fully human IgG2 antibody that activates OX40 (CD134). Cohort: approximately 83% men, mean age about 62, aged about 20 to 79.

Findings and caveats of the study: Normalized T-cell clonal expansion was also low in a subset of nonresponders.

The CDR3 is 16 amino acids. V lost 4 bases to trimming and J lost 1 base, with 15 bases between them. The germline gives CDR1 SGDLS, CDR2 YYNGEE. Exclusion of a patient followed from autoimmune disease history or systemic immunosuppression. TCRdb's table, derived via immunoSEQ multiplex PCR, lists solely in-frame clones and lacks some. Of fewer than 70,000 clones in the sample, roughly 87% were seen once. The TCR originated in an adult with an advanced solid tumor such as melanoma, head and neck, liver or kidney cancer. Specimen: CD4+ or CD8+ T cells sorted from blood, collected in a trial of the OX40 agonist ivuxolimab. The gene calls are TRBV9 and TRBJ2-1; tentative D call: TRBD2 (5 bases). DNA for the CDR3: TGTGCCAGCAGCCCCCCGGCTAGCACGTCCTACAATGAGCAGTTCTTC. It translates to CASSPPASTSYNEQFF.